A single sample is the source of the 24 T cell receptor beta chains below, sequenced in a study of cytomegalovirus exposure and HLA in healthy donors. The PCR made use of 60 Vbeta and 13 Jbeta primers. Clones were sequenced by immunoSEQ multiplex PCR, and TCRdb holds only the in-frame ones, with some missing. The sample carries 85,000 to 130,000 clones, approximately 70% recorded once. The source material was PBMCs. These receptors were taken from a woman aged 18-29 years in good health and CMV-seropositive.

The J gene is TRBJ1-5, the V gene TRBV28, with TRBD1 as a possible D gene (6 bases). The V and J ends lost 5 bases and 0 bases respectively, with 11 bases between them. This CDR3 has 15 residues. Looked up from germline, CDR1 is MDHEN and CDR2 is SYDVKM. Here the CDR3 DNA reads TGTGCCAGCAGTCCACAGGGATATAGCAATCAGCCCCAGCATTTT. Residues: CASSPQGYSNQPQHF.

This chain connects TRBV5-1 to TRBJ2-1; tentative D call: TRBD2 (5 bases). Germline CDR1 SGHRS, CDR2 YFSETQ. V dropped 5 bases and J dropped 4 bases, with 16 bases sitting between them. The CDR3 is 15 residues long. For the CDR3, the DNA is TGCGCCAGCAGTCTTACTAGTTCCCCATACAATGAGCAGTTCTTC. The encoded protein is CASSLTSSPYNEQFF.

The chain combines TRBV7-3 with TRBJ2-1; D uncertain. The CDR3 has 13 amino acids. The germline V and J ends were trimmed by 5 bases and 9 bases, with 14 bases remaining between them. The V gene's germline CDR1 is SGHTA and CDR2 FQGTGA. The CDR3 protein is CASSPTVVSEQFF. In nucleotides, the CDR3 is TGTGCCAGCAGCCCCACAGTGGTCTCTGAGCAGTTCTTC.

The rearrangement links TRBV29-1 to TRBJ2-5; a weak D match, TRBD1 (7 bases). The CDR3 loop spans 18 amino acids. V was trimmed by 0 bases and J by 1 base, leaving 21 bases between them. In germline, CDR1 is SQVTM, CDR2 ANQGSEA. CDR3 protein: CSVEDWAGGHGLQETQYF. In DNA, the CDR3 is TGCAGCGTTGAAGACTGGGCAGGGGGGCACGGCCTCCAAGAGACCCAGTACTTC.

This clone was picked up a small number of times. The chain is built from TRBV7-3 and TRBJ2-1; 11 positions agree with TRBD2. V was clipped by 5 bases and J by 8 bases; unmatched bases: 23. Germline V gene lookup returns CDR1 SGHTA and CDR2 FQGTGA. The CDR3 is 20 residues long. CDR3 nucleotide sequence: TGTGCCAGCAGCCAAACTGCTAGCGGGAGGTTGATAAGGACAGGCGATGAGCAGTTCTTC. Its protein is CASSQTASGRLIRTGDEQFF.

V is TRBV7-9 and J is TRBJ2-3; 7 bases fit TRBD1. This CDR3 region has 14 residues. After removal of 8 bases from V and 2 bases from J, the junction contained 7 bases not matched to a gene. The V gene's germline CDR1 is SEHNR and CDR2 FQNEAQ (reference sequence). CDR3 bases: TGTGCCAGCTTGCCGGGGACAGCCACAGATACGCAGTATTTT. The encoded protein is CASLPGTATDTQYF. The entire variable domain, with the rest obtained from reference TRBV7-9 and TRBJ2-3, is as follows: DTGVSQNPRHKITKRGQNVTFRCDPISEHNRLYWYRQTLGQGPEFLTYFQNEAQLEKSRLLSDRFSAERPKGSFSTLEIQRTEQGDSAMYLCASLPGTATDTQYFGPGTRLTVL.

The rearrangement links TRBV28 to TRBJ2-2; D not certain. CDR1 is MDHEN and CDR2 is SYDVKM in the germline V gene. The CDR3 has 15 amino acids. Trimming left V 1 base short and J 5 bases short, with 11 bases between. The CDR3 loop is CASSLSARGTGELFF. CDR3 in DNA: TGTGCCAGCAGTTTATCGGCTAGAGGTACCGGGGAGCTGTTTTTT.

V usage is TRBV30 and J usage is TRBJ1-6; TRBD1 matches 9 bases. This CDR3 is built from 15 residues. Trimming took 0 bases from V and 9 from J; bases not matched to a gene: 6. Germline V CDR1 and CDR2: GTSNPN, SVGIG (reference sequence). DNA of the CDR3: TGTGCCTGGAGTGTAACGGGACAGGGAGTTTCACCCCTCCACTTT. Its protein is CAWSVTGQGVSPLHF.

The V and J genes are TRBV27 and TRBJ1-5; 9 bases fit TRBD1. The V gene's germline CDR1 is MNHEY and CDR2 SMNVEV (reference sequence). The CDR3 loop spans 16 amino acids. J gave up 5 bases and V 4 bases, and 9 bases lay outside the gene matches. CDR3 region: CASSSLGTGNHQPQHF. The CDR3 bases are TGTGCCAGCAGTTCTTTGGGGACAGGGAACCATCAGCCCCAGCATTTT.

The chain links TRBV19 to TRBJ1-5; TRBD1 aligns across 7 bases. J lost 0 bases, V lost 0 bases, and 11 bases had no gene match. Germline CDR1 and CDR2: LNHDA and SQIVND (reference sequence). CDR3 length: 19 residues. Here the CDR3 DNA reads TGTGCCAGTAGTATAGATGACTGGCTTCGGACAGGTAGCAATCAGCCCCAGCATTTT. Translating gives CASSIDDWLRTGSNQPQHF.

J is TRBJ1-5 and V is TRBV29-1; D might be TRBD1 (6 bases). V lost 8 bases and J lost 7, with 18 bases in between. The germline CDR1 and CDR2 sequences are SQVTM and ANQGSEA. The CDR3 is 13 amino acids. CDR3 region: CSSAGGQGQPQHF. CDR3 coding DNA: TGCAGCTCCGCGGGGGGGCAGGGGCAGCCCCAGCATTTT. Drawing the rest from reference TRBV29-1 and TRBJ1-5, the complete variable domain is SAVISQKPSRDICQRGTSLTIQCQVDSQVTMMFWYRQQPGQSLTLIATANQGSEATYESGFVIDKFPISRPNLTFSTLTVSNMSPEDSSIYLCSSAGGQGQPQHFGDGTRLSIL.

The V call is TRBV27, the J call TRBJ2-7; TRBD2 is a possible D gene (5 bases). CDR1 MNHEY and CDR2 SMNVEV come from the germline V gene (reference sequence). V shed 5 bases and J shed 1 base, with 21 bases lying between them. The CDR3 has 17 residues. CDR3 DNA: TGTGCCAGCAGTCCCCGCCCCGCGGATCAGCGGTCCTACGAGCAGTACTTC. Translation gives CASSPRPADQRSYEQYF.

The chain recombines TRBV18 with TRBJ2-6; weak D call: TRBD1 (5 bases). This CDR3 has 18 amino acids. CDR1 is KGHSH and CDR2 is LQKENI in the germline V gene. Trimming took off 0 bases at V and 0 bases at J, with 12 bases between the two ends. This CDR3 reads CASSPPGLLSSGANVLTF. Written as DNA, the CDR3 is TGTGCCAGCTCACCACCGGGGCTCTTAAGCTCTGGGGCCAACGTCCTGACTTTC.

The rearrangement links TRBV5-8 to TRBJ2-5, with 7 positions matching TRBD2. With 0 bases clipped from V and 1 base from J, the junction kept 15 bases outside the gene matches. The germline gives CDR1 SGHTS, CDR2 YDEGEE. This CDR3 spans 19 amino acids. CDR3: CASSLDWLAEMESQETQYF. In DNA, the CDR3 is TGTGCCAGCAGCTTGGATTGGCTAGCGGAGATGGAGTCCCAAGAGACCCAGTACTTC.

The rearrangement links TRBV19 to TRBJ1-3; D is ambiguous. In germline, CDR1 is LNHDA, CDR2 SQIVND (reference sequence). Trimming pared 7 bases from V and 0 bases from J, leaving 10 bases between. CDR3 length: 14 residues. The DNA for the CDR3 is TGTGCCAGTATCCCGACACCCTCTGGAAACACCATATATTTT. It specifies CASIPTPSGNTIYF.

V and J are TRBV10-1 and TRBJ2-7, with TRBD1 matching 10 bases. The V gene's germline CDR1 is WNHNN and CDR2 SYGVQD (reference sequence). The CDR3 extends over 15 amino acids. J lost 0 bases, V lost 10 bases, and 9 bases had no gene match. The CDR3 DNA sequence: TGCGCCAACGGGACAGGGGTCATCAGCTCCTACGAGCAGTACTTC. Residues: CANGTGVISSYEQYF.

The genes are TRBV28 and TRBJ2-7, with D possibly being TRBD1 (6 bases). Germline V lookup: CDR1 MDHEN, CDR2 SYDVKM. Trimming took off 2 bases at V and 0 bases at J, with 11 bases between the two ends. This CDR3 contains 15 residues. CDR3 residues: CASSLPPDSSYEQYF. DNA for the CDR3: TGTGCCAGCAGTTTACCCCCGGACAGCTCCTACGAGCAGTACTTC.

The chain's CDR3 is CASLQGALETQYF. The CDR3 nucleotides are TGTGCCAGCCTACAGGGGGCACTGGAGACCCAGTACTTC. This rearrangement joins TRBV28 to TRBJ2-5; 9 nucleotides line up with TRBD1. The CDR3 consists of 13 residues. Germline V gene lookup returns CDR1 MDHEN and CDR2 SYDVKM. Losses at the gene ends were 8 bases for V and 5 bases for J; bases not matched to a gene: 6.

DNA of the CDR3: TGCAGCGCGTCCCTAGCGGGAGGTCAGACCCAGTACTTC. As protein: CSASLAGGQTQYF. J is TRBJ2-5 and V is TRBV29-1; 11 bases fit TRBD2. The CDR3 consists of 13 residues. The germline gives CDR1 SQVTM, CDR2 ANQGSEA. V was pared by 7 bases and J by 6 bases, with 7 bases of the junction left unmatched.

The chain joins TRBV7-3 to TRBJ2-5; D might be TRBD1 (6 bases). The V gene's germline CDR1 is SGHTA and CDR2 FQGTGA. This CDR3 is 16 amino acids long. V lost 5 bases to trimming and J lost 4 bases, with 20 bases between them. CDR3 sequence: CASSRKAGATGETQYF. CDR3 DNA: TGTGCCAGCAGCAGAAAGGCAGGGGCCACTGGAGAGACCCAGTACTTC.

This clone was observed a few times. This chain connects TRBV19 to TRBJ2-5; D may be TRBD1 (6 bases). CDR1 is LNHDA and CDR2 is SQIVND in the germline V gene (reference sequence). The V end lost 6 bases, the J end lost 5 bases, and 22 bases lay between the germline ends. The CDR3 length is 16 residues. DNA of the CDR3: TGTGCCAGTAGGGGACCGGACAGCGTAAAGGGGGAGACCCAGTACTTC. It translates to CASRGPDSVKGETQYF.

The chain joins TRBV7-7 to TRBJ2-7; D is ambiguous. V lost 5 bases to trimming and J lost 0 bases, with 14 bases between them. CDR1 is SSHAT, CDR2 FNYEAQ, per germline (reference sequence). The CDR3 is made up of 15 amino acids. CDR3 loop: CASSHWAPSSYEQYF. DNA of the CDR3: TGTGCCAGCAGCCATTGGGCTCCGAGCTCCTACGAGCAGTACTTC. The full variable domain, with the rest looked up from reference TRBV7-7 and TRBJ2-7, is GAGVSQSPRYKVTKRGQDVTLRCDPISSHATLYWYQQALGQGPEFLTYFNYEAQPDKSGLPSDRFSAERPEGSISTLTIQRTEQRDSAMYRCASSHWAPSSYEQYFGPGTRLTVT.

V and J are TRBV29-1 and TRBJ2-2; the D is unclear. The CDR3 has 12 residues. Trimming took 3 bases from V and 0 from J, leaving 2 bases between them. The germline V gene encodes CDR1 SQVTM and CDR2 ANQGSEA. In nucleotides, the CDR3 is TGCAGCGTTGACGCGAACACCGGGGAGCTGTTTTTT. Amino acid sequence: CSVDANTGELFF.

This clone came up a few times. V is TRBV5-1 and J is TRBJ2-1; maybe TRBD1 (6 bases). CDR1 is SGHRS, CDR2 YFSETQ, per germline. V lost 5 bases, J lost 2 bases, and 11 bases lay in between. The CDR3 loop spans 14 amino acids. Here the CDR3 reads CASRMGQTYNEQFF. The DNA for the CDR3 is TGCGCCAGCAGAATGGGACAAACCTACAATGAGCAGTTCTTC.